This TCR beta chain stems from a study of response to subunit inactivated influenza vaccine. General observations from the study: That few new T cells are recruited by each seasonal influenza vaccination was the authors' suggestion.

This clonotype showed up just once. The target antigen is unknown. The germline CDR1 and CDR2 sequences are SGHTA and FQGNSA. The CDR3 covers 16 residues. The germline V and J ends were trimmed by 3 bases and 2 bases, with 14 bases remaining between them. TCRdb redid the calling of the RT-PCR reads with MiXCR, one entry per CDR3 protein. Here the sample spans about 580,000 distinct CDR3 sequences, about 14% being singletons. The sequence derives from a man between 50 and 59 years old who received an inactivated influenza vaccine. Sequenced material: PBMCs from blood, taken about 13 days after vaccination. This chain connects TRBV7-2 to TRBJ2-1; the D gene is possibly TRBD2 (5 bases). The CDR3 protein is CASSFSAAGAYNEQFF. DNA of the CDR3: TGTGCCAGCAGCTTCTCAGCGGCGGGCGCCTACAATGAGCAGTTCTTC.